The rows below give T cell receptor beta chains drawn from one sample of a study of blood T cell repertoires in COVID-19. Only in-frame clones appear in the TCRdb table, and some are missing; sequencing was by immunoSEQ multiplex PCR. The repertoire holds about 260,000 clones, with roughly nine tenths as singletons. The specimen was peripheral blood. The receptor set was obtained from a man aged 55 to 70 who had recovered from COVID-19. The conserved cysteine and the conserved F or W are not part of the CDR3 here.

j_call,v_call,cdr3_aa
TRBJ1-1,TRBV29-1,SVEAPGSTEAF
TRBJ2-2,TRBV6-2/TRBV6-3,ASSYSIGGSHTGELF
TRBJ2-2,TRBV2,ASKATGVGGELF
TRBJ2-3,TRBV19,ASSSRTSGGTDTQY
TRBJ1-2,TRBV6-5,ASRHPGQGYGYT
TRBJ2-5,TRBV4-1,ASSQANSKQETQY
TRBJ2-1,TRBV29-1,SVARSPNEQF
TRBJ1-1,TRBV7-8,ASSPMGGNTEAF
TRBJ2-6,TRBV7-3,ASSPEVQPGANVLT
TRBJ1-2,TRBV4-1,ASSKGTDRILSYGYT
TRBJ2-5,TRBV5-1,ASSLAGSGTRETQY
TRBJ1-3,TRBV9,ASSVGGEEGNTIY
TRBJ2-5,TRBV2,ASSAGQNQETQY
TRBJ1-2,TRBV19,ASNGLSYGYT
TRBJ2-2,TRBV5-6,ASSLGGRTGVSGELF
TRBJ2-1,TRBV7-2,ASSLSREQF
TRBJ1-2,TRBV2,ASRIAGYGYT
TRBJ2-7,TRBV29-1,SVESTGTGREQY
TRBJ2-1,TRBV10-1,ASTPGQGVNEQF
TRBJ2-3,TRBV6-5,ASSPGPDTQY
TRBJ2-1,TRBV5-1,ASSPGQIPYNEQF
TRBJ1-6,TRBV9,ASSSGQGMRNSPLH
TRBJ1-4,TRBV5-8,ASSLRGATNEKLF
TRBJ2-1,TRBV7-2,ASSLSSGGAGEQF
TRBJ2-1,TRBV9,ASSASVGLTYNEQF
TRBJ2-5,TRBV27,ASSLSTAAQGETQY
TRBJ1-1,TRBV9,ASSATLRTGQEAF
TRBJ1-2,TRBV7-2,ASGRGSSNYGYT
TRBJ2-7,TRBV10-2,ASSGPTSGGSPGEQY
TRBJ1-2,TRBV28,ASSLWVRDSYGYT
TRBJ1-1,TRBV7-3,ASRLTGSAARALNTEAF
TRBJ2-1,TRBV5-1,ASSKPGLENEQF
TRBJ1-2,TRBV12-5,ASGWEGHYGYT
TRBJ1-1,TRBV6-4,ASSDSRGTEAF
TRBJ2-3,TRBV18,ASSLRGGSDTQY
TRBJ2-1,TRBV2,ASTRGRSGGAHEQF
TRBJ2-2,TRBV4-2,ASSLGLAGGPSTGELF
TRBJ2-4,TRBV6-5,ASGDRIAIPY
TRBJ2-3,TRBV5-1,ASSFTEDTQY
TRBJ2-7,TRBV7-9,ASSPWGGRGSSYEQY
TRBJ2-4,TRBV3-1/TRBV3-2,ASSQTTGAPGLEYIQY
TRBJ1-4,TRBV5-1,ASSLGQSDNEKLF
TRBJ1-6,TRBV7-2,ASRPGNSYNSPLH
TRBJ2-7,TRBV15,ATSRNREYEQY
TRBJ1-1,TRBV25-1,ASSEAGLTEAF
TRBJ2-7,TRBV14,ASSQDNLAYEQY
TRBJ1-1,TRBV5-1,ASSIGQGDNTEAF
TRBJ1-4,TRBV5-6,ASSLGTRTTNEKLF
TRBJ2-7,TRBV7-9,ASSWSTGLHHEQY
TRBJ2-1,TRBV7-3,ASSFGGLASYNEQF
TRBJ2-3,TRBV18,ASSSQGTDTQY
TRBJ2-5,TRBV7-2,ASSSSGGEETQY
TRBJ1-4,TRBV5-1,ASSSTGGEEKLF
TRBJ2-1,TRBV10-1,ASSGGGGSREQF
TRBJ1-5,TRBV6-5,ASSPFGNQPQH
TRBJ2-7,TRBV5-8,ASSLVRGSVREQY
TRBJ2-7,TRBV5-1,ASSLEQGAYEQY
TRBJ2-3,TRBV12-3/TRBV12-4,ASSWDRGNTQY
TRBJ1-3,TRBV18,ASSPSQVGSSSGNTIY
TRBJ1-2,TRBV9,ASSVMGQANYGYT